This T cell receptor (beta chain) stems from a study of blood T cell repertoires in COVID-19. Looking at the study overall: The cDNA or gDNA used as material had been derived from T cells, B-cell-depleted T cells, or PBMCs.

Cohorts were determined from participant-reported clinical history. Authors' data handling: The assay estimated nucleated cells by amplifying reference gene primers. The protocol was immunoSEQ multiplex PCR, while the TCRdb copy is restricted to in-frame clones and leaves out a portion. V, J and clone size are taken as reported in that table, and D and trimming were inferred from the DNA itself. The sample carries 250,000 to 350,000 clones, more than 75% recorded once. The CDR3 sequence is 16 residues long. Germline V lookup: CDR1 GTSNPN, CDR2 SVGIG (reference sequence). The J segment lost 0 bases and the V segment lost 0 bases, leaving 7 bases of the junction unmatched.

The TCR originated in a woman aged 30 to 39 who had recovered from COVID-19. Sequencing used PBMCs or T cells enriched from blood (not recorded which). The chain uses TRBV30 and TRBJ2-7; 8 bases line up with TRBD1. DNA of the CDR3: TGTGCCTGGAGTGTACAGGGGGTTGTTGGCTCCTACGAGCAGTACTTC. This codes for CAWSVQGVVGSYEQYF. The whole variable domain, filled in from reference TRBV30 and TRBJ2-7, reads SQTIHQWPATLVQPVGSPLSLECTVEGTSNPNLYWYRQAAGRGLQLLFYSVGIGQISSEVPQNLSASRPQDRQFILSSKKLLLSDSGFYLCAWSVQGVVGSYEQYFGPGTRLTVT.